These T cell receptor beta chains were read from a single sample in a study of cytomegalovirus exposure and HLA in healthy donors. Repertoires were generated with immunoSEQ multiplex PCR, while TCRdb's copy carries only in-frame clones and drops some. The data show roughly 150,000 clones, 60% to 80% seen once. Sample: PBMCs. These receptors all come from a woman aged 40 to 50 in good health and CMV-seronegative. The CDR3 runs from the conserved cysteine through the conserved F or W. Not all rows give a size; the values are once, few, many and, for expanded clones, a class.

size	V	J	CDR3
.	TRBV7-8	TRBJ1-5	CASSILFTATGGGQPQHF
once	TRBV9	TRBJ2-1	CASSGGTSGGAGNEQFF
once	TRBV7-3	TRBJ1-1	CASSPEPRVGNTEAFF
.	TRBV19	TRBJ2-1	CASSITRSSYNEQFF
once	TRBV10-3	TRBJ1-5	CAISEGAGASQPQHF
.	TRBV7-6	TRBJ2-7	CASSPRGYTSEQYF
.	TRBV6-1	TRBJ2-7	CASARGQIEGYEQYF
.	TRBV29-1	TRBJ2-5	CSVSPTSGNLLQETQYF
few	TRBV7-9	TRBJ2-5	CSSSYQGETQYF
.	TRBV5-6	TRBJ2-7	CASSLELALAYEQYF
.	TRBV4-3	TRBJ2-7	CASSPDFTGGNNEQYF
few	TRBV6-1	TRBJ2-3	CASSERNEGGISQYF
.	TRBV10-3	TRBJ2-7	CAISERVSYEQYF
.	TRBV18	TRBJ1-4	CASSPERGREKLFF
.	TRBV27	TRBJ2-3	CASTNNSGGEDTQYF
few	TRBV18	TRBJ1-4	CASSPTGSNEKLFF
.	TRBV19	TRBJ2-6	CASTQGVSSGANVLTF
.	TRBV28	TRBJ2-1	CASSLSLAGGRDEQFF
.	TRBV4-2	TRBJ2-5	CASSQPAREGTQYF
once	TRBV6-5	TRBJ2-3	CASTKQGSTDTQYF
once	TRBV10-1	TRBJ2-1	CASSIARGFF
few	TRBV28	TRBJ2-4	CASSFLDRIKNIQYF
.	TRBV5-1	TRBJ2-1	CASSLAGQGASYNEQFF
.	TRBV18	TRBJ2-1	CASSPGGSRNYNEQFF
once	TRBV19	TRBJ1-2	CASQQSNYGYTF
.	TRBV19	TRBJ2-3	CASTAGSTDTQYF
.	TRBV19	TRBJ2-4	CASSIGQGVNIQYF
.	TRBV7-5	TRBJ1-4	CARSLSGCNEKLFF
.	TRBV7-9	TRBJ2-3	CASSPKRGSGRGTDTQYF
.	TRBV28	TRBJ2-2	CASSFGGLGTGELFF
.	TRBV28	TRBJ1-2	CASSSDRYGYTF
.	TRBV28	TRBJ1-4	CASSPGQTNEKLFF
few	TRBV29-1	TRBJ1-2	CSAAAGRYYGYTF